This TCR beta chain was retrieved from a study of identical twins. Regarding the study as a whole: Beta clonotypes that were abundant in cord blood contained fewer insertions, a pattern absent from memory repertoires. Partial confounding of zero-insertion analyses by invariant MAIT and iNKT cells was possible.

As regards this clonotype: Its antigen is still unknown.

In TCRdb, the 5' RACE reads were re-called with MiXCR into one record per CDR3 protein. Of approximately 600,000 distinct CDR3 sequences listed, more than 9% were seen once; the top ten hold 2.5% to 3.5%. CDR3 length: 14 residues. Germline V gives CDR1 SGHRS, CDR2 YFSETQ. The ends were cut back, 4 bases at V and 5 bases at J, with 13 bases in the middle. In addition, the sample was reused for a study of yellow fever vaccine responses in identical twins.

This TCR was recovered from a woman younger than 35 in good health. Input material: PBMCs. The rearrangement uses TRBV5-1 and TRBJ2-1; perhaps TRBD1 as D (5 bases). CDR3 sequence: CASSGRVDDNEQFF. CDR3 coding DNA: TGCGCCAGCAGCGGCAGGGTGGACGACAATGAGCAGTTCTTC.